This TCR beta chain stems from a study of T cell responses to AZD1222 COVID-19 vaccine. The table lists this clone with a count of one. The antigen is not known. The ends were cut back, 0 bases at V and 1 base at J, with 9 bases in the middle. Germline CDR1 SQVTM, CDR2 ANQGSEA. This CDR3 spans 14 amino acids. The study pooled second doses at about 4 or about 12 weeks. Findings and caveats of the study: Two AZD1222 doses significantly raised spike-specific TCR breadth and depth over controls.

Here immunoSEQ multiplex PCR was the method, and the copy in TCRdb shows in-frame clones only, minus some. The sample shows 95,000 to 100,000 clones, about four fifths of them seen only once. The rearrangement joins TRBV29-1 to TRBJ1-1; no firm D call. The clonotype comes from an adult who received the AZD1222 COVID-19 vaccine. This sample comprised peripheral blood, obtained 28 days after the second AZD1222 dose. The DNA of the CDR3 is TGCAGCGTTGAAGAGGTTAGAGGGAACACTGAAGCTTTCTTT. Its translation: CSVEEVRGNTEAFF.